This TCR beta chain was obtained from a study of blood T cell repertoires in COVID-19. Per the study methods: Researchers report that nucleated cell counts were estimated from reference gene primer amplification. Clones were read by immunoSEQ multiplex PCR, and TCRdb kept only the in-frame ones, dropping some. The V and J calls and clone size are taken from that table; D and trimming were inferred from the DNA. The sample includes some 220,000 clones, 84% of them seen just once. V was clipped by 0 bases and J by 0 bases, with 10 bases between them. The CDR3 has 15 amino acids. Germline values: CDR1 SGDLS, CDR2 YYNGEE.

The clonotype comes from a woman aged 60-75 years who had recovered from COVID-19. The genes are TRBV9 and TRBJ2-7; perhaps TRBD2 as D (5 bases). The sample taken for sequencing was peripheral blood. The CDR3 sequence: CASSVERDFSYEQYF. The DNA for the CDR3 is TGTGCCAGCAGCGTAGAGAGGGATTTCTCCTACGAGCAGTACTTC.